Described below is a single T cell receptor beta chain sequence and its context. Profiling relied on immunoSEQ multiplex PCR, and the TCRdb table lists in-frame clones only, not all of them. In the table there are 64,000 or so clones, around 85% of which are singletons. The data stem from a study of technical replicates of blood from a few donors. Germline lookup yields CDR1 SNHLY and CDR2 FYNNEI. The CDR3 has 11 amino acids. The V gene lost 6 bases and the J gene lost 5 bases, with 7 bases spanning the gap. The TCR was taken from a human donor in good health. Some clones in this sample may be carry-over from other donors' samples. The chain couples TRBV2 to TRBJ2-5, with D unclear. Sequenced material: PBMCs. The CDR3 DNA reads TGTGCCAGCAGCCCCCAGGAGACCCAGTACTTC. This gives the protein CASSPQETQYF.